Sequencing of this TCR beta chain was carried out in a study of T cell repertoires in cytomegalovirus infection. Findings of the study overall: Dominating the ex vivo response were TCR beta clonotypes that were CMV-specific and HLA-C-restricted.

A single count supports this clonotype. Its antigen is unidentified. Each CDR3 protein gets one entry after TCRdb re-called the reads with MiXCR. The data show approximately 910,000 distinct CDR3 sequences, roughly 31% seen once. V shed 8 bases and J 4 bases; nucleotides not matched to a gene: 12. CDR1 and CDR2 from the germline V gene are LNHDA and SQIVND (reference sequence). The CDR3 extends over 15 amino acids. The chain recombines TRBV19 with TRBJ1-2; 8 positions match TRBD1. The clonotype comes from a human donor in good health (CMV status not recorded). Some clones in this sample may be carry-over from other donors' samples. The sample was cultured CD8+ T cells from PBMCs, taken from culture after CMV antigen stimulation. The CDR3 spells CASRNVTGVGYGYTF. CDR3 DNA: TGTGCCAGTCGCAATGTGACAGGGGTAGGCTATGGCTACACCTTC.